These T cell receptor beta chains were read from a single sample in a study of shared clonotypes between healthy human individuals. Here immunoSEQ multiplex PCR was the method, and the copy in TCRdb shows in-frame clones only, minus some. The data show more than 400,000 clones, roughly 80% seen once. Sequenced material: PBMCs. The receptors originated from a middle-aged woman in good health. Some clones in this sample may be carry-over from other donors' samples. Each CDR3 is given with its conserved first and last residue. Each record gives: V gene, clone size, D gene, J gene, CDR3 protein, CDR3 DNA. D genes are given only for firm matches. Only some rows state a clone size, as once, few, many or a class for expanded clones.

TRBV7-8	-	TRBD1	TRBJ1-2	CASSVRGQGAYGYTF	TGTGCCAGCAGCGTACGGGGACAGGGGGCATATGGCTACACCTTC
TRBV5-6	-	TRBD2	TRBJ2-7	CASSSLTRAGRGEQYF	TGTGCCAGCAGCTCCCTGACCCGGGCTGGGAGGGGCGAGCAGTACTTC
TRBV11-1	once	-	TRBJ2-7	CASSLELYEQYF	TGTGCCAGCAGCTTAGAACTTTACGAGCAGTACTTC
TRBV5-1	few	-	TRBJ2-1	CASSLTSRDEQFF	TGCGCCAGCAGCTTAACTAGCAGGGATGAGCAGTTCTTC
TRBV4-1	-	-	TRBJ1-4	CASSHSYGVTNEKLFF	TGCGCCAGCAGCCACTCTTATGGGGTGACTAATGAAAAACTGTTTTTT
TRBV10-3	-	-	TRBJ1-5	CAISNPGWGYQPQHF	TGTGCCATCAGTAACCCAGGGTGGGGGTACCAGCCTCAGCATTTT
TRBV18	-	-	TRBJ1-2	CASSPRGDGQSLNYGYTF	TGTGCCAGCTCACCACGGGGGGATGGACAGAGCCTAAACTATGGCTACACCTTC
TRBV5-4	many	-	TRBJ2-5	CASSRTVFQETQYF	TGTGCCAGCAGTCGGACAGTCTTCCAAGAGACCCAGTACTTC
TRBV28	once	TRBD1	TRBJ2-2	CASSFGGQVVTGELFF	TGTGCCAGCAGTTTTGGAGGACAGGTCGTCACCGGGGAGCTGTTTTTT
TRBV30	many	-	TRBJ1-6	CAWSGRTAYNSPLHF	TGTGCCTGGAGTGGTCGGACAGCTTATAATTCACCCCTCCACTTT
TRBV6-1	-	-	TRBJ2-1	CASTKARYNEQFF	TGTGCCAGCACTAAAGCCAGATACAATGAGCAGTTCTTC
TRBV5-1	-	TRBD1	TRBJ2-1	CASLPEGQIFNEQFF	TGCGCCAGCCTACCCGAGGGACAGATCTTCAATGAGCAGTTCTTC
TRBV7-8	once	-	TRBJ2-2	CASSPNGDTGELFF	TGTGCCAGCAGCCCCAACGGGGACACCGGGGAGCTGTTTTTT
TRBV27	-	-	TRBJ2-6	CASSSYAGRSSGANVLTF	TGTGCCAGCAGTTCATACGCGGGACGGAGCTCTGGGGCCAACGTCCTGACTTTC
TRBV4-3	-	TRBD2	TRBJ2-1	CASSRTSGSMNEQFF	TGCGCCAGCAGCAGGACTAGCGGGAGTATGAATGAGCAGTTCTTC
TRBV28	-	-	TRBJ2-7	CASSFAPSYEQYF	TGTGCCAGCAGTTTCGCGCCGTCCTACGAGCAGTACTTC
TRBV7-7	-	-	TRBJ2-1	CASSLTADSYNEQFF	TGTGCTAGCAGCTTAACAGCGGACTCCTACAATGAGCAGTTCTTC
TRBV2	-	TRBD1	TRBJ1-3	CASRALGTGRDGNTIYF	TGTGCCAGCAGAGCACTTGGGACAGGGAGGGATGGAAACACCATATATTTT
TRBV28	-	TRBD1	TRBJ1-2	CASSPYGQGSDYGYTF	TGTGCCAGCAGTCCCTACGGACAGGGCTCGGACTATGGCTACACCTTC
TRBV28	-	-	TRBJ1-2	CASSLGRANYGYTF	TGTGCCAGCAGTTTAGGCCGAGCTAACTATGGCTACACCTTC
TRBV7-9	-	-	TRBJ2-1	CASSPRGAYNEQFF	TGTGCCAGCAGCCCCAGGGGGGCCTACAATGAGCAGTTCTTC
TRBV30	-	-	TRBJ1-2	CAWTPDLYGYTF	TGTGCCTGGACTCCTGACTTGTATGGCTACACCTTC
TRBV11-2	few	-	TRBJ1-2	CASSFGANYGYTF	TGTGCCAGCAGCTTTGGAGCCAACTATGGCTACACCTTC
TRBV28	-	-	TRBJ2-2	CASRGPTGELFF	TGTGCCAGCAGAGGTCCCACCGGGGAGCTGTTTTTT
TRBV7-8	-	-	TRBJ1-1	CASSLGQFSTEAFF	TGTGCCAGCAGCTTGGGACAATTCAGCACTGAAGCTTTCTTT
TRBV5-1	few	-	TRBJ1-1	CASSPAHGGDAAEAFF	TGCGCCAGCAGCCCCGCGCACGGGGGGGATGCCGCTGAAGCTTTCTTT
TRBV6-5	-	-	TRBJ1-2	CASSYSGPFYGYTF	TGTGCCAGCAGTTATTCCGGACCTTTCTATGGCTACACCTTC
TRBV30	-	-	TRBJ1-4	CAWSVGGSTTTNEKLFF	TGTGCCTGGAGTGTAGGGGGATCAACCACAACTAATGAAAAACTGTTTTTT
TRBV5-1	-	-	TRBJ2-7	CASSPSTRRTYEQYF	TGCGCCAGCAGCCCCTCGACCCGCCGGACCTACGAGCAGTACTTC
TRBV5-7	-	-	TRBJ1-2	CASSSLTGGYTF	TGTGCCAGCAGCTCCTTAACAGGAGGCTACACCTTC
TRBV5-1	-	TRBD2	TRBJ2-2	CASSLVAGEVGELFF	TGCGCCAGCAGCTTGGTAGCGGGAGAAGTTGGGGAGCTGTTTTTT
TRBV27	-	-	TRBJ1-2	CASRPVRGSYSGYTF	TGTGCCAGCAGACCCGTCCGGGGGTCGTACTCTGGCTACACCTTC
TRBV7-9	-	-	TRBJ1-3	CASSLDYIQGSGNTIYF	TGTGCCAGCAGCTTAGATTACATTCAAGGCTCTGGAAACACCATATATTTT
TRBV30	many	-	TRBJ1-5	CAWSGSSLAPQHF	TGTGCCTGGAGTGGTAGCAGTTTAGCGCCCCAGCATTTT
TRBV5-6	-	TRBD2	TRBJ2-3	CASSYSKGLAGLDTQYF	TGTGCCAGCAGTTACTCCAAGGGACTAGCGGGTTTAGATACGCAGTATTTT